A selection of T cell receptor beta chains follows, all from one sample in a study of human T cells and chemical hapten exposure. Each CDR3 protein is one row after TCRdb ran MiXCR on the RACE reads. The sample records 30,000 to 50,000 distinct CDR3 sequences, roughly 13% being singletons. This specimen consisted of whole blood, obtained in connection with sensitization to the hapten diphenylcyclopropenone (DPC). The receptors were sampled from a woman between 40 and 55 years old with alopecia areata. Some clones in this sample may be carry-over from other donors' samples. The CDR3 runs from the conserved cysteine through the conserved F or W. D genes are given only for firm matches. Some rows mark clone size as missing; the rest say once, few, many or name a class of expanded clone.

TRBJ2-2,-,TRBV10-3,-,CAISGENVGRATGELFF,TGTGCCATCAGTGGAGAGAACGTTGGTAGGGCAACCGGGGAGCTGTTTTTT
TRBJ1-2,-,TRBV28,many,CASSSDRYGYTF,TGTGCCAGCAGTTCCGATCGGTATGGCTACACCTTC
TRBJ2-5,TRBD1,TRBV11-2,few,CASSGQVQETQYF,TGTGCCAGCAGCGGACAGGTCCAAGAGACCCAGTACTTC
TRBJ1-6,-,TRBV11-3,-,CASSLGGNSPLYF,TGTGCCAGCAGCTTAGGGGGCAATTCACCCCTCTACTTT
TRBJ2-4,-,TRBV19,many,CASQDPLAKNIQYF,TGTGCCAGCCAGGACCCGCTAGCCAAAAACATTCAGTACTTC
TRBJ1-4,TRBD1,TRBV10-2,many,CASRQGGLEKLFF,TGCGCCAGCCGACAGGGGGGACTTGAAAAACTGTTTTTT
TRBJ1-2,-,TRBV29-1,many,CSVEEDLGNYGYTF,TGCAGCGTTGAAGAGGACTTAGGGAACTATGGCTACACCTTC
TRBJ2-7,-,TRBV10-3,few,CAISPNPSYEQYF,TGTGCCATCAGTCCAAACCCCTCCTACGAGCAGTACTTC
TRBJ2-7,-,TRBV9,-,CASSVNPAALSYEQYF,TGTGCCAGCAGCGTCAACCCCGCCGCCTTATCCTACGAGCAGTACTTC
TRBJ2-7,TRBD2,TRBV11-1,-,CASSLSGRDSYEQYF,TGTGCCAGCAGCTTATCTGGGAGGGACTCCTACGAGCAGTACTTC
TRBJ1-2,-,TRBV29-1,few,CSVEKTAYGYTF,TGCAGCGTTGAAAAAACAGCCTATGGCTACACATTC
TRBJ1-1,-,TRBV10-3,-,CATLGTMNTEAFF,TGTGCCACTTTAGGGACTATGAACACTGAAGCTTTCTTT
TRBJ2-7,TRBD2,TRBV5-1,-,CASSPDSGTSGGKQYF,TGCGCCAGCAGTCCCGACTCCGGGACTAGCGGGGGAAAGCAGTACTTC
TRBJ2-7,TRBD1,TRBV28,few,CASRPTGGGYEQYF,TGTGCCAGCCGCCCGACAGGGGGCGGCTACGAGCAGTACTTC
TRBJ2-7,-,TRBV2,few,CASRLTGGNHEQYF,TGTGCCAGCAGGCTCACAGGTGGAAATCACGAGCAGTACTTC
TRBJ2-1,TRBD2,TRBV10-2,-,CASTNPSGRYNEQFF,TGCGCCAGCACTAATCCTAGCGGGAGGTACAATGAGCAGTTCTTC
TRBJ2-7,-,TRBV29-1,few,CSVGTVEGYEQYF,TGCAGCGTTGGGACGGTGGAGGGGTACGAGCAGTACTTC
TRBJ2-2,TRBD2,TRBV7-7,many,CASSSGLADVNTGELFF,TGTGCCAGCAGCTCGGGACTAGCGGACGTGAACACCGGGGAGCTGTTTTTT
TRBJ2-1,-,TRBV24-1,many,CATPLPWGFAGQSSYNEQFF,TGTGCCACCCCCTTGCCCTGGGGCTTTGCGGGACAAAGCTCCTACAATGAGCAGTTCTTC
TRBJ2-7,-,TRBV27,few,CASTRQDFIYEQYF,TGTGCCAGCACTAGACAGGATTTTATCTACGAGCAGTACTTC
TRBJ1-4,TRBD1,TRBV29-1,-,CSVRTGGHEKLFF,TGCAGCGTGAGGACAGGGGGACATGAAAAACTGTTTTTT
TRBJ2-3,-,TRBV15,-,CATSRDVAQDTQYF,TGTGCCACCAGCAGAGATGTGGCCCAAGATACGCAGTATTTT
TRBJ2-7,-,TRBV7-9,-,CASSLAGTSYEQYF,TGTGCCAGCAGCTTAGCAGGTACCTCCTACGAGCAGTACTTC
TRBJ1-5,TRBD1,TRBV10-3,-,CAISIDRGSNQPQHF,TGTGCCATCAGTATCGACAGGGGAAGCAATCAGCCCCAGCATTTT
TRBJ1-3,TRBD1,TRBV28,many,CASSSPGQGHTIYF,TGTGCCAGCAGTTCTCCGGGACAGGGACACACCATATATTTT
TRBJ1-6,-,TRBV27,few,CASTERDSNSPLHF,TGTGCCAGCACGGAAAGAGACAGCAATTCACCCCTCCACTTT
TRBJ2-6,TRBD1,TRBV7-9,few,CASSRGQSSGANVLTF,TGTGCCAGCAGCCGGGGACAGTCTTCTGGGGCCAACGTCCTGACTTTC
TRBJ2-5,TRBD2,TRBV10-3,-,CAISDIERGVEQETQYF,TGTGCCATCAGTGATATAGAGCGGGGGGTCGAGCAAGAGACCCAGTACTTC
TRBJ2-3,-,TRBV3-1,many,CASSPILTDTQYF,TGTGCCAGCAGTCCAATCCTCACAGATACGCAGTATTTT
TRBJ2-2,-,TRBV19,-,CASSAGPNTGELFF,TGTGCCAGTAGCGCGGGACCAAACACCGGGGAGCTGTTTTTT
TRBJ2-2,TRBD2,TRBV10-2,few,CASSVTSGSLTGELFF,TGCGCCAGCAGTGTTACTAGCGGGAGTCTCACCGGGGAGCTGTTTTTT
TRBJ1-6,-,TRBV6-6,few,CASILATGTDNSPLHF,TGTGCCAGCATCCTCGCGACCGGGACGGATAATTCACCCCTCCACTTT
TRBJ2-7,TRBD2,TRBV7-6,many,CASSLDPGLAGYEQYF,TGTGCCAGCAGCTTAGACCCGGGACTAGCGGGCTACGAGCAGTACTTC
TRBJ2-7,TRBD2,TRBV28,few,CASSPPKLAGEYEQYF,TGTGCCAGCAGTCCACCCAAACTAGCGGGGGAATACGAGCAGTACTTC
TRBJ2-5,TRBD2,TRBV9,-,CASSARLAGVRETQYF,TGTGCCAGCAGCGCGCGACTAGCGGGAGTGCGGGAGACCCAGTACTTC
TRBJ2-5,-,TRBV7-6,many,CASSLDPPPLETQYF,TGTGCCAGCAGCTTAGACCCCCCTCCGTTGGAGACCCAGTACTTC
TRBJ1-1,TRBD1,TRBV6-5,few,CASSYGGQRGTEAFF,TGTGCCAGCAGTTACGGGGGACAGAGAGGGACTGAAGCTTTCTTT
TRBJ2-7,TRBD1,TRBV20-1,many,CSADPTGAYEQYF,TGCAGTGCGGACCCGACAGGGGCCTACGAGCAGTACTTC
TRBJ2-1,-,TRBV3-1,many,CASRPSGLYNEQFF,TGTGCCAGCAGACCTTCGGGGCTCTACAATGAGCAGTTCTTC
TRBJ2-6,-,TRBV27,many,CASSLVGANVLTF,TGTGCCAGCAGTTTGGTTGGGGCCAACGTCCTGACTTTC
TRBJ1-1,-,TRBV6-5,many,CASRYRALNTEAFF,TGTGCCAGCAGATACAGGGCGTTGAACACTGAAGCTTTCTTT
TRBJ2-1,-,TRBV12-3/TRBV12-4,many,CASRPPVGNEQFF,TGTGCCAGCCGACCTCCCGTGGGTAATGAGCAGTTCTTC
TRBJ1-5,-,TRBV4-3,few,CASSQVATSGQPQHF,TGCGCCAGCAGCCAAGTGGCGACGTCCGGGCAGCCCCAGCATTTT
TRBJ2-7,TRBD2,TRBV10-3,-,CATGTSGGIEQYF,TGTGCCACCGGGACTAGCGGGGGTATCGAGCAGTACTTC
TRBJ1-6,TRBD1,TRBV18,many,CASSSTGGGSPLHF,TGTGCCAGCTCATCGACAGGGGGCGGTTCACCCCTCCACTTT
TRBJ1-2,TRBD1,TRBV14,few,CASSPRQGVSYGYTF,TGTGCCAGCAGCCCGAGACAGGGCGTCAGCTATGGCTACACCTTC
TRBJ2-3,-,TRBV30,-,CAWSVLAASTDTQYF,TGTGCCTGGAGTGTTCTAGCAGCTAGCACAGATACGCAGTATTTT
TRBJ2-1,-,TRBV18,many,CASTWGARMGDEQFF,TGTGCCAGCACTTGGGGAGCGAGAATGGGGGATGAGCAGTTCTTC
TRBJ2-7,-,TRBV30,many,CAWSGASTYEQYF,TGTGCCTGGAGTGGTGCTTCGACCTACGAGCAGTACTTC
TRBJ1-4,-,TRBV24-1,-,CATSSGGADEKLFF,TGTGCCACCAGTTCGGGGGGCGCGGACGAAAAACTGTTTTTT
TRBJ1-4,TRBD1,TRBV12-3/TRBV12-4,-,CASSWAGGATNEKLFF,TGTGCCAGCAGTTGGGCAGGGGGCGCAACTAATGAAAAACTGTTTTTT
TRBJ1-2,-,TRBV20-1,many,CSASEDSARYGYTF,TGCAGTGCTAGTGAGGACAGTGCGCGCTATGGCTACACCTTC
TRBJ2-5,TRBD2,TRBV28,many,CASSSPSGSRGETQYF,TGTGCCAGCAGTTCCCCTAGCGGGAGCAGGGGAGAGACCCAGTACTTC
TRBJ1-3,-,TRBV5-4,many,CASSPGQPPSGNTIYF,TGTGCCAGCAGCCCAGGACAGCCTCCCTCTGGAAACACCATATATTTT
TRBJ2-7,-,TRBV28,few,CASSSAYEQYF,TGTGCCAGCAGCTCGGCCTACGAGCAGTACTTC
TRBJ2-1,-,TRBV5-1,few,CASSPGRAYNEQFF,TGCGCCAGCAGCCCTGGACGAGCCTACAATGAGCAGTTCTTC
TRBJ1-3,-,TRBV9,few,CASSVGTEGNTIYF,TGTGCCAGCAGCGTAGGGACGGAGGGAAACACCATATATTTT
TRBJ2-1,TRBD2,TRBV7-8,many,CASSLGLAVYNEQFF,TGTGCCAGCAGCTTGGGACTAGCGGTTTACAATGAGCAGTTCTTC